The rows below give T cell receptor beta chains drawn from one sample of a study of T cell repertoires in cytomegalovirus infection. These TCRs' antigens remain unknown. In TCRdb, the reads were re-called with MiXCR into one record per CDR3 protein. The data contain hundreds of thousands of distinct CDR3 sequences, around 35% of them seen just once; the ten biggest clones take up around a sixth. The material sequenced was cultured PBMCs, taken from culture after CMV antigen stimulation. The receptors come from a human donor in good health (CMV status not recorded). Some clones in this sample may be carry-over from other donors' samples. Each CDR3 is given with its conserved first and last residue. Fields, in order: D gene, clone size, V gene, J gene, CDR3 protein, CDR3 DNA. D genes are given only for firm matches. Part of the rows lack a size; the others show once, few, many or a class for expanded clones.

NA	few	TRBV3-1	TRBJ2-5	CASNQPGTSETQYF	TGTGCCAGCAACCAACCGGGTACCTCTGAGACCCAGTACTTC
TRBD2	once	TRBV11-2	TRBJ2-3	CATRWLAGGDTQYF	TGTGCCACCCGCTGGCTAGCGGGAGGGGATACGCAGTATTTT
NA	NA	TRBV27	TRBJ1-1	CASSLRAGVRNEAFF	TGTGCCAGCAGTTTAAGGGCAGGGGTTCGGAATGAAGCTTTCTTT
TRBD1	many	TRBV7-8	TRBJ1-2	CASSRDSYGYTF	TGTGCCAGCAGCCGGGACAGCTATGGCTACACCTTC
TRBD2	many	TRBV7-8	TRBJ2-7	CASSLRAGLAAYEQYF	TGTGCCAGCAGCTTACGGGCAGGACTAGCGGCCTACGAGCAGTACTTC
TRBD1	few	TRBV2	TRBJ1-1	CASEGQWNTEAFF	TGTGCCAGTGAGGGACAGTGGAACACTGAAGCTTTCTTT
NA	NA	TRBV5-4	TRBJ2-7	CASSLDTGDYEQYF	TGTGCCAGCAGCTTGGACACGGGGGACTACGAGCAGTACTTC
TRBD2	few	TRBV7-2	TRBJ2-7	CATSTVGGYEQYF	TGTGCCACCTCGACGGTCGGGGGGTACGAGCAGTACTTC
NA	NA	TRBV19	TRBJ1-1	CASRTTGRNTEAFF	TGTGCCAGTAGGACGACAGGAAGAAACACTGAAGCTTTCTTT
NA	NA	TRBV20-1	TRBJ2-3	CSARDDFSSTDTQYF	TGCAGTGCTAGAGATGACTTCTCTAGCACAGATACGCAGTATTTT
NA	NA	TRBV11-2	TRBJ2-7	CASSLSVDGSRYEQYF	TGTGCCAGCAGCTTATCGGTCGACGGGAGTCGCTACGAGCAGTACTTC
NA	NA	TRBV12-3/TRBV12-4	TRBJ1-2	CASSLRRLGDYGYTF	TGTGCCAGCAGTTTAAGACGGCTGGGGGACTATGGCTACACCTTC
TRBD1	NA	TRBV19	TRBJ2-4	CASSRDRNIQYF	TGTGCCAGTAGCCGGGACAGAAACATTCAGTACTTC
TRBD1	NA	TRBV20-1	TRBJ1-5	CSARAGTGGSQPQHF	TGCAGTGCTAGAGCCGGGACAGGGGGCTCTCAGCCCCAGCATTTT
NA	NA	TRBV12-3/TRBV12-4	TRBJ2-3	CASRDDRTDTQYF	TGTGCCAGCAGGGACGACCGCACAGATACGCAGTATTTT
NA	many	TRBV7-2	TRBJ2-3	CASSSKWADTQYF	TGTGCCAGCAGTTCCAAGTGGGCAGATACGCAGTATTTT
TRBD2	NA	TRBV19	TRBJ2-1	CASSISLLRQGTSGTQHSYNEQFF	TGTGCCAGTAGTATATCCCTTTTACGACAGGGGACTAGCGGGACCCAACACTCCTACAATGAGCAGTTCTTC
TRBD1	many	TRBV7-8	TRBJ2-1	CASSLENRGNEQFF	TGTGCCAGCAGCTTAGAAAACAGGGGCAATGAGCAGTTCTTC
TRBD1	few	TRBV7-2	TRBJ2-5	CASRPTGPETQYF	TGTGCCAGCAGGCCGACAGGGCCAGAGACCCAGTACTTC
NA	NA	TRBV29-1	TRBJ2-1	CSVDHGTNEQFF	TGCAGCGTCGACCACGGAACTAATGAGCAGTTCTTC
NA	NA	TRBV19	TRBJ1-2	CASSSSVTVYGYTF	TGTGCCAGTAGTTCGTCGGTGACTGTCTATGGCTACACCTTC
NA	few	TRBV7-2	TRBJ1-5	CASSLYVYGQPQHF	TGTGCCAGCAGCTTATACGTCTACGGTCAGCCCCAGCATTTT
NA	few	TRBV6-2/TRBV6-3	TRBJ2-3	CASSYPGLRDDTQYF	TGTGCCAGCAGTTATCCGGGCCTTAGAGACGATACGCAGTATTTT
TRBD2	few	TRBV7-8	TRBJ2-7	CASSLARFMGLADYYEQYF	TGTGCCAGCAGCTTAGCGAGGTTCATGGGACTAGCGGACTACTACGAGCAGTACTTC
NA	once	TRBV28	TRBJ2-1	CASSLSSAHYNEQFF	TGTGCCAGCAGTTTAAGTAGCGCCCACTACAATGAGCAGTTCTTC
NA	few	TRBV7-2	TRBJ2-7	CASSLQDFYEQYF	TGTGCCAGCAGCCTACAGGACTTCTACGAGCAGTACTTC
NA	few	TRBV7-2	TRBJ2-5	CASSMGGETQYF	TGTGCCAGCAGCATGGGAGGAGAGACCCAGTACTTC
NA	NA	TRBV10-3	TRBJ2-6	CAISDQASGANVLTF	TGTGCCATCAGTGATCAGGCCTCTGGGGCCAACGTCCTGACTTTC
NA	NA	TRBV19	TRBJ2-7	CASSIDRTSSYEQYF	TGTGCCAGTAGTATAGATCGGACTTCCTCCTACGAGCAGTACTTC
NA	many	TRBV6-1	TRBJ1-5	CASSGRRRQGIYQPQHF	TGTGCCAGCAGTGGACGCAGACGGCAAGGAATATATCAGCCCCAGCATTTT
TRBD2	NA	TRBV5-4	TRBJ2-1	CASSLDVAGIYNEQFF	TGTGCCAGCAGCTTGGATGTAGCGGGTATATACAATGAGCAGTTCTTC
NA	many	TRBV7-2	TRBJ1-5	CASSLRGYSNQPQHF	TGTGCCAGCAGCTTACGTGGGTATAGCAATCAGCCCCAGCATTTT
NA	NA	TRBV20-1	TRBJ2-1	CSARDSVGNEQFF	TGCAGTGCTAGAGATTCAGTAGGGAATGAGCAGTTCTTC
NA	NA	TRBV20-1	TRBJ1-5	CSAIVYTNQPQHF	TGCAGTGCTATAGTCTACACGAATCAGCCCCAGCATTTT
NA	few	TRBV5-4	TRBJ1-5	CASSFGREGPQHF	TGTGCCAGCAGTTTCGGACGGGAAGGACCCCAGCATTTT
NA	NA	TRBV20-1	TRBJ2-3	CSALTQGRGSDTQYF	TGCAGTGCTCTCACCCAGGGGAGGGGGTCAGATACGCAGTATTTT